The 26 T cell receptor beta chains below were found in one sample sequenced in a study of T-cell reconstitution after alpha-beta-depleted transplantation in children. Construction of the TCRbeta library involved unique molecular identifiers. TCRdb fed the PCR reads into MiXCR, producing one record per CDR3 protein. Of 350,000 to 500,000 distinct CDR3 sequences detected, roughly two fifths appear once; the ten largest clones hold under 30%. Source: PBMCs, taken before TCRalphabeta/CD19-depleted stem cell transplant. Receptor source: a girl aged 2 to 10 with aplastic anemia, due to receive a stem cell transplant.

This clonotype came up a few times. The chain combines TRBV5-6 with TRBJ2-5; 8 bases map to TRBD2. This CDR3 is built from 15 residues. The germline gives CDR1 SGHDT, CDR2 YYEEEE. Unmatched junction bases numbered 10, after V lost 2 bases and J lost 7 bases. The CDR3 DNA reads TGTGCCAGCAGCTTAGAAACTGGGACTAGAAGGACCCAGTACTTC. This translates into CASSLETGTRRTQYF. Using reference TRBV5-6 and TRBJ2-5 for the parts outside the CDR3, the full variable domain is DAGVTQSPTHLIKTRGQQVTLRCSPKSGHDTVSWYQQALGQGPQFIFQYYEEEERQRGNFPDRFSGHQFPNYSSELNVNALLLGDSALYLCASSLETGTRRTQYFGPGTRLLVL.

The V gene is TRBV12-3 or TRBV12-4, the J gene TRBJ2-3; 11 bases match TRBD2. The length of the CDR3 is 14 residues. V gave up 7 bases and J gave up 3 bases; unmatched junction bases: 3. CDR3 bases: TGTGCCAGCATGACTAGCGGGGTTACAGATACGCAGTATTTT. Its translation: CASMTSGVTDTQYF.

CDR3 in DNA: TGTGCCAGCAGCTTTATAGGGTATGAGGACGAGCAGTACTTC. As protein: CASSFIGYEDEQYF. V gene TRBV5-5 combines with J gene TRBJ2-7; D unresolved. Germline CDR1 and CDR2: SGHKS and YYEKEE (reference sequence). Trimming pared 2 bases from V and 5 bases from J, leaving 14 bases between. The CDR3 totals 14 residues.

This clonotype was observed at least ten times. As DNA, the CDR3 is TGTGCCAGCAGTTTACCAGTTAACTATGGCTACACCTTC. Protein: CASSLPVNYGYTF. The genes are TRBV28 and TRBJ1-2; D call uncertain. The CDR3 runs to 13 residues. V shed 2 bases and J shed 1 base, with 5 bases lying between them. Germline V gene lookup returns CDR1 MDHEN and CDR2 SYDVKM.

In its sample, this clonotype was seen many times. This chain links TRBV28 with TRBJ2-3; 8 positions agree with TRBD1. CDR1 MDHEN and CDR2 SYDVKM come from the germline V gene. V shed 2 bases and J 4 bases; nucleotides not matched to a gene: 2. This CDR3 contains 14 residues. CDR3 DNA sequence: TGTGCCAGCAGTTTAGGACAGGGCGCAGATACGCAGTATTTT. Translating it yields CASSLGQGADTQYF.

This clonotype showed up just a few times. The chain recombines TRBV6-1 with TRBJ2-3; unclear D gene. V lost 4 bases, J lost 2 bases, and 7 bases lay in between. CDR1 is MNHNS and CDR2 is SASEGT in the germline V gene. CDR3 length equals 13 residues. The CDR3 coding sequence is TGTGCCAGCAGTGCAGTTCTCACAGATACGCAGTATTTT. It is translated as CASSAVLTDTQYF.

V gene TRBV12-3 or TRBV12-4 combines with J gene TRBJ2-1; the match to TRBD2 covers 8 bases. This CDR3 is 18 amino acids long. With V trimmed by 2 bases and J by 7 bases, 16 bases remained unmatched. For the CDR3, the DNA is TGTGCCAGCAGTTTAATCTTCCCCACCGGGGGGGCGGGGAATGAGCAGTTCTTC. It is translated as CASSLIFPTGGAGNEQFF.

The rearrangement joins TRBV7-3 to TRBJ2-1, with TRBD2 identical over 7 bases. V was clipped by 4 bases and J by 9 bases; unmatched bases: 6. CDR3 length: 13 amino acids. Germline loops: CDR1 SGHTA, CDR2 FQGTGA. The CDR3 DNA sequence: TGTGCCAGCAGCTGGGAGCGGGAAGCTGAGCAGTTCTTC. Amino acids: CASSWEREAEQFF.

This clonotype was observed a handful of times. The CDR3 coding sequence is TGTGCCAGCAGCCAAGGGTACGGCACCTACGAGCAGTACTTC. Protein product: CASSQGYGTYEQYF. The rearrangement uses TRBV3-1 and TRBJ2-7; D not resolved. The CDR3 totals 14 residues. V was shortened by 1 base and J by 2 bases, with 9 bases between the two germline ends. From germline, CDR1 is LGHDT and CDR2 YNNKEL (reference sequence).

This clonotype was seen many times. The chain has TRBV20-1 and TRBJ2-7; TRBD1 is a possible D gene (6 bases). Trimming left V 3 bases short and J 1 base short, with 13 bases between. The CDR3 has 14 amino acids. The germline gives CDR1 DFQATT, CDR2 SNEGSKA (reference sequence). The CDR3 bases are TGCAGTGCTAGTGCCGGACAGCTTTCCTACGAGCAGTACTTC. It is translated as CSASAGQLSYEQYF.

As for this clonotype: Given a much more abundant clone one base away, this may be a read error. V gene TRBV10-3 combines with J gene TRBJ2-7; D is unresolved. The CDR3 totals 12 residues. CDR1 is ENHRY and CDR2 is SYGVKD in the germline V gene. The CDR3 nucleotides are TGTGCCATCAGGGAACATCTTAACGAGCAGAACTTC. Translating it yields CAIREHLNEQNF.

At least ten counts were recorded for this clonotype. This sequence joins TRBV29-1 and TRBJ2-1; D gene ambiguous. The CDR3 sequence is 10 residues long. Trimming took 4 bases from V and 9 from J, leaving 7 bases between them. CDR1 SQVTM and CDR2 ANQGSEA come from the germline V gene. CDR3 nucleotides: TGCAGCGTTGCATGGGGTGAGCAGTTCTTC. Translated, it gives CSVAWGEQFF.

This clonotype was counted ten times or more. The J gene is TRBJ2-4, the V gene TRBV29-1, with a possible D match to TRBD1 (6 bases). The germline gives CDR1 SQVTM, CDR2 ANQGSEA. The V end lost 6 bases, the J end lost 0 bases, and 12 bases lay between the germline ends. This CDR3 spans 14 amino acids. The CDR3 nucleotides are TGCAGCGTGACCGTACAGGGAGCCAAAAACATTCAGTACTTC. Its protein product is CSVTVQGAKNIQYF.

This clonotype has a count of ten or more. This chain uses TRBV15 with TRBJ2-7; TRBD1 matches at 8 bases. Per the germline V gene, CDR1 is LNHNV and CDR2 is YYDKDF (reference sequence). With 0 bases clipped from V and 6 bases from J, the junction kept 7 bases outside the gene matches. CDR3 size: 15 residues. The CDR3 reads CATSREPNRGVEQYF. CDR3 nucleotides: TGTGCCACCAGCAGAGAGCCCAACAGGGGGGTCGAGCAGTACTTC.

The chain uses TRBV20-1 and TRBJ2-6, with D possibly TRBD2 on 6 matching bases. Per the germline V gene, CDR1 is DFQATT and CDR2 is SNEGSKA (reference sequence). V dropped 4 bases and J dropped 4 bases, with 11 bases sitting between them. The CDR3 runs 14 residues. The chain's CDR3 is CSANTGVGANVLTF. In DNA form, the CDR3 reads TGCAGTGCTAATACGGGGGTGGGGGCCAACGTCCTGACTTTC.

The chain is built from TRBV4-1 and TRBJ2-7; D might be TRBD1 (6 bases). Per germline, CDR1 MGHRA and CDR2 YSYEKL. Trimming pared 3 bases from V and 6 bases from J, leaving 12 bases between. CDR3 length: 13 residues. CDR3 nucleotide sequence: TGCGCCAGCAGCCATGGTCAGGGGATCGAGCAGTACTTC. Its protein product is CASSHGQGIEQYF.

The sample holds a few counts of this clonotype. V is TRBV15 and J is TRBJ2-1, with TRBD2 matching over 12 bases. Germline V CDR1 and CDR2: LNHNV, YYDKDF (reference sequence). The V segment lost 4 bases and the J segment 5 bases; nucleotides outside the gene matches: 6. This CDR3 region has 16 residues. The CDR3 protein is CATSTRLAGANNEQFF. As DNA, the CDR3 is TGTGCCACCAGCACCCGACTAGCGGGAGCCAACAATGAGCAGTTCTTC.

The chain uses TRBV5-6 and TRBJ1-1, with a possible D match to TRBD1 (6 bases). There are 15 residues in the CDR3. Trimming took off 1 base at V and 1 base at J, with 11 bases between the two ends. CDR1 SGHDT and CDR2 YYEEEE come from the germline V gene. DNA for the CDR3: TGTGCCAGCAGCTTGACAGGGTCCCAGAACACTGAAGCTTTCTTT. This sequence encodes CASSLTGSQNTEAFF.

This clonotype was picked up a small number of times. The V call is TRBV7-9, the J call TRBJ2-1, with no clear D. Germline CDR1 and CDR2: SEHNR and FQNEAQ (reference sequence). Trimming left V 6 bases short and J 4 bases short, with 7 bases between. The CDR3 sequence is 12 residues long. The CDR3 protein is CASRQTYNEQFF. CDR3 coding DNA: TGTGCCAGCAGACAAACTTACAATGAGCAGTTCTTC.

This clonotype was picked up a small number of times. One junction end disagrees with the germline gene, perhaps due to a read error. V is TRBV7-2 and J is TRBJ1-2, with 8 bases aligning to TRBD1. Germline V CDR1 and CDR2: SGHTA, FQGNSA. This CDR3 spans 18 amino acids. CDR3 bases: TGTGCCAGCAGCGTAGCAGGGGGCGTACGTAAGGTTCACTATGGCTACACCTTC. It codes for CASSVAGGVRKVHYGYTF. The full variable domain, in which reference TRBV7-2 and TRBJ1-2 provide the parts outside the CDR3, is GAGVSQSPSNKVTEKGKDVELRCDPISGHTALYWYRQSLGQGLEFLIYFQGNSAPDKSGLPSDRFSAERTGGSVSTLTIQRTQQEDSAVYLCASSVAGGVRKVHYGYTFGSGTRLTVV.

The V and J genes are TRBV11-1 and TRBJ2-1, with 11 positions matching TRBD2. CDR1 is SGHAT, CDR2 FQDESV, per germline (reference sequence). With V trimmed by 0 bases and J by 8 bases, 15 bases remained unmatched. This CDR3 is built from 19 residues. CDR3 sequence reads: CASSLAGFAASGGFDEQFF. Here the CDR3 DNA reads TGTGCCAGCAGCTTAGCAGGTTTCGCCGCTAGCGGGGGGTTCGATGAGCAGTTCTTC.

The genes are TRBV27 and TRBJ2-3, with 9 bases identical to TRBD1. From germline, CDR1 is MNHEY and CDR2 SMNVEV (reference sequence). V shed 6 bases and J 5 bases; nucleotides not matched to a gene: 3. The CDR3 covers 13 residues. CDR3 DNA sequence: TGTGCCAGCAGGGACAGGGGTATAGATACGCAGTATTTT. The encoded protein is CASRDRGIDTQYF.

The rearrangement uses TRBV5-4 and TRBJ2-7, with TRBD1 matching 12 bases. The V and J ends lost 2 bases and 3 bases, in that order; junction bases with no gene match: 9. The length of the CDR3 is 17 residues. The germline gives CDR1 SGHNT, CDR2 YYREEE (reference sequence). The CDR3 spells CASSFGTGGGWDYEQYF. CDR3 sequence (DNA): TGTGCCAGCAGCTTTGGGACAGGGGGCGGCTGGGACTACGAGCAGTACTTC.

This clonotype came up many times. CDR3 loop: CASTPLSSGASYNEQFF. The CDR3 bases are TGTGCCAGCACCCCCCTCTCTAGCGGTGCCTCCTACAATGAGCAGTTCTTC. The chain employs TRBV12-3 or TRBV12-4 and TRBJ2-1, with 7 nucleotides matching TRBD2. V gave up 7 bases and J gave up 0 bases; unmatched junction bases: 12. The CDR3 sequence is 17 residues long.

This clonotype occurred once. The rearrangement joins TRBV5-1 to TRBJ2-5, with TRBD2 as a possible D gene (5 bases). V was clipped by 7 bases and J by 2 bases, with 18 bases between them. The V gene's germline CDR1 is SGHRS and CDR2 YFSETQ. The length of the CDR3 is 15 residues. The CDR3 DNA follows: TGCGCCAGCGCCCGCGGAGGTCCGTTTCAAGAGACCCAGTACTTC. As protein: CASARGGPFQETQYF.

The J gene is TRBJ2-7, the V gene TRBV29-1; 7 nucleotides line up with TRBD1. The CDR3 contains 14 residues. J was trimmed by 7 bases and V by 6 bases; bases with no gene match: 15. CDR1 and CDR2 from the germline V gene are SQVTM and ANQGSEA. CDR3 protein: CSVPLEGALGEQYF. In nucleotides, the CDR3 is TGCAGCGTCCCTTTAGAGGGGGCGCTTGGGGAGCAGTACTTC.